The 14 T cell receptor beta chains in this list originate from one sample, sequenced in a study of shared clonotypes between healthy human individuals. Positive CCR7 selection of CD45RO-negative cells yielded the naive CD8 cells, and terminally differentiated effector memory CD45RA+ cells were excluded. TCRdb's copy holds only in-frame clones and misses some; the assay was immunoSEQ multiplex PCR. The sample comprises about 2 million clones, over 85% of which are singletons, and around 1.2% rests with the top ten. The sample consisted of naive CD8+ T cells sorted from blood. The source is a man aged 18-30 years in good health.

The chain recombines TRBV5-8 with TRBJ2-7, with 9 bases lining up with TRBD2. With 1 base clipped from V and 4 bases from J, the junction kept 3 bases outside the gene matches. The CDR3 is 14 amino acids. CDR1 SGHTS and CDR2 YDEGEE come from the germline V gene. This chain's CDR3 is CASSLLAGHYEQYF. The CDR3 DNA sequence: TGTGCCAGCAGCTTGCTAGCGGGACATTACGAGCAGTACTTC.

V and J are TRBV7-8 and TRBJ2-7, with D possibly matching TRBD2 (5 bases). The V end was cut by 7 bases, the J end by 3 bases, with 16 bases between. This CDR3 has 14 amino acids. Germline CDR1 is SGHVS and CDR2 is FQNEAQ. The CDR3 spells CASTLVGGSYEQYF. CDR3 DNA sequence: TGTGCCAGCACTCTAGTAGGAGGCAGCTACGAGCAGTACTTC.

The V gene is TRBV13, the J gene TRBJ1-5; D not certain. Germline V gene data show CDR1 as PRHDT and CDR2 as FYEKMQ (reference sequence). This CDR3 has 15 amino acids. Trimming pared 8 bases from V and 0 bases from J, leaving 14 bases between. The CDR3 nucleotides are TGTGCCAGCTCCGATGGACCGGATAGCAATCAGCCCCAGCATTTT. Translating it yields CASSDGPDSNQPQHF.

In this sample, this clone turned up once. The V call is TRBV13, the J call TRBJ1-1; TRBD1 is a possible D gene (6 bases). This CDR3 region has 15 residues. Germline CDR1 reads PRHDT; CDR2 reads FYEKMQ (reference sequence). Trimming removed 5 bases at V and 3 bases at J, with 16 bases between. The CDR3: CASSHRDTQYTEAFF. The CDR3 bases are TGTGCCAGCAGCCACCGGGACACCCAGTACACTGAAGCTTTCTTT.

V usage is TRBV5-6 and J usage is TRBJ2-1; D uncertain. The germline V gene encodes CDR1 SGHDT and CDR2 YYEEEE. The CDR3 totals 13 residues. The V end lost 7 bases, the J end lost 0 bases, and 8 bases lay between the germline ends. CDR3 residues: CASEQSSYNEQFF. The CDR3 nucleotides read TGTGCCAGCGAACAGAGCTCCTACAATGAGCAGTTCTTC.

This chain uses TRBV11-1 with TRBJ2-7; TRBD1 aligns across 7 bases. This CDR3 has 14 amino acids. V shed 5 bases, J shed 0 bases, and the junction held 4 bases outside the gene matches. The V gene's germline CDR1 is SGHAT and CDR2 FQDESV (reference sequence). The CDR3 DNA follows: TGTGCCAGCAGCGTGGCAGGGGGCTCCTACGAGCAGTACTTC. It encodes CASSVAGGSYEQYF.

The chain has TRBV13 and TRBJ1-4; D call uncertain. Trimming shortened V by 0 bases and J by 3 bases, and 8 bases separated the two germline ends. The CDR3 has 15 residues. CDR1 PRHDT and CDR2 FYEKMQ come from the germline V gene (reference sequence). The CDR3 region has the DNA TGTGCCAGCAGCTTAGGGGGGAATCCTAATGAAAAACTGTTTTTT. This sequence encodes CASSLGGNPNEKLFF.

The gene calls are TRBV5-6 and TRBJ2-1; D gene unclear. The CDR3 is 13 amino acids. V was pared by 0 bases and J by 5 bases, with 6 bases between. Germline V gene data show CDR1 as SGHDT and CDR2 as YYEEEE. The CDR3 nucleotides read TGTGCCAGCAGCTTGGCCTGGGACAATGAGCAGTTCTTC. This encodes CASSLAWDNEQFF.

CDR3 DNA: TGTGCCAGCAGCTTTAATGGATTGCACGACGAGCAGTACTTC. It encodes CASSFNGLHDEQYF. This chain uses TRBV5-8 with TRBJ2-7; D not resolved. The CDR3 length is 14 residues. Trimming left V 2 bases short and J 5 bases short, with 14 bases between. CDR1 and CDR2 (germline): SGHTS, YDEGEE. Based on the CDR3 plus reference TRBV5-8 and TRBJ2-7, the full variable domain is EAGVTQSPTHLIKTRGQQATLRCSPISGHTSVYWYQQALGLGLQFLLWYDEGEERNRGNFPPRFSGRQFPNYSSELNVNALELEDSALYLCASSFNGLHDEQYFGPGTRLTVT.

The V gene is TRBV29-1, the J gene TRBJ2-5; D possibly matches TRBD1 or TRBD2 (6 bases each). Deletions cut 4 bases from V and 5 bases from J, with 11 bases between. Germline CDR1 SQVTM, CDR2 ANQGSEA. The CDR3 spans 12 residues. The CDR3 sequence is CSVGGARETQYF. The CDR3 nucleotides read TGCAGCGTTGGGGGGGCGCGGGAGACCCAGTACTTC.

The CDR3 region has the DNA TGTGCCAGCAGTTTCACGGGAGGGCCATCGGAGTTCTTC. It codes for CASSFTGGPSEFF. This sequence joins TRBV28 and TRBJ2-1; 8 nucleotides align to TRBD2. The CDR3 loop spans 13 amino acids. The junction had 9 bases not matched to a gene; V was cut back by 3 bases and J by 14 bases. The germline gives CDR1 MDHEN, CDR2 SYDVKM.

This chain joins TRBV7-9 and TRBJ2-6; 7 positions match TRBD1. The CDR3 contains 19 residues. Trimming removed 0 bases from V and 0 bases from J; junction bases left unmatched: 8. Per germline, CDR1 SEHNR and CDR2 FQNEAQ (reference sequence). CDR3 sequence: CASSLARQGFHSGANVLTF. The CDR3 region has the DNA TGTGCCAGCAGCTTAGCAAGACAGGGTTTTCACTCTGGGGCCAACGTCCTGACTTTC.

The genes are TRBV9 and TRBJ2-5; 9 bases are a match to TRBD2. Trimming cost V 4 bases and J 3 bases; bases outside gene matches: 10. Germline V gene sequence: CDR1 SGDLS, CDR2 YYNGEE. This CDR3 region has 16 residues. CDR3 coding DNA: TGTGCCAGCAGCCCCGAGGGCGGGAGGGAGAAAGAGACCCAGTACTTC. As protein: CASSPEGGREKETQYF.

This chain connects TRBV11-2 to TRBJ2-7; 8 nucleotides agree with TRBD2. This CDR3 contains 15 residues. V lost 4 bases and J lost 3; bases outside the gene matches: 8. Germline values: CDR1 SGHAT, CDR2 FQNNGV. CDR3 loop: CASSYHGTRGYEQYF. CDR3 coding DNA: TGTGCCAGCAGCTACCACGGGACTAGGGGCTACGAGCAGTACTTC.